Listed below are T cell receptor beta chains from one sample, sequenced in a study. TCRdb ran MiXCR on the 5' RACE reads and lists one entry per CDR3 protein. The table shows 60,000 to 65,000 distinct CDR3 sequences, with approximately 31% occurring only once. The sample consisted of tumor-infiltrating naive CD4+ T cells sorted from the breast tumor. The receptors derive from a female donor with breast cancer. The CDR3 runs from the conserved cysteine through the conserved F or W. A D gene is named only where the DNA matches it firmly. Clone size is given for some rows only: seen once, a few or many times, or a class if the clone is expanded.

clone size	V gene	D gene	J gene	CDR3 protein	CDR3 DNA
few	TRBV5-1	-	TRBJ2-7	CASSQHPSTENPYEQYF	TGCGCCAGCAGCCAGCACCCTTCTACAGAGAACCCCTACGAGCAGTACTTC
many	TRBV5-1	-	TRBJ1-1	CASTDPGRGTEAFF	TGCGCCAGCACGGATCCCGGGAGGGGCACTGAAGCTTTCTTT
-	TRBV28	-	TRBJ2-4	CASSRTENIQYF	TGTGCCAGCAGTCGGACCGAAAACATTCAGTACTTC
few	TRBV7-9	-	TRBJ2-1	CASSLARGPEQFF	TGTGCCAGCAGCTTAGCACGAGGTCCTGAGCAGTTCTTC
few	TRBV12-3/TRBV12-4	TRBD2	TRBJ2-3	CASRGSGSDTQYF	TGTGCCAGCAGGGGTAGCGGGAGTGATACGCAGTATTTT
few	TRBV20-1	-	TRBJ2-3	CSARDMGVYSTDTQYF	TGCAGTGCTAGAGATATGGGAGTTTATAGCACAGATACGCAGTATTTT
few	TRBV9	-	TRBJ1-6	CASSVGKGPNSPLHF	TGTGCCAGCAGCGTAGGGAAAGGGCCTAATTCACCCCTCCACTTT
few	TRBV4-1	TRBD2	TRBJ2-1	CASRHLAGVFEQFF	TGCGCCAGCCGTCACCTAGCGGGAGTATTCGAGCAGTTCTTC
many	TRBV12-3/TRBV12-4	-	TRBJ1-4	CASSFFPNEKLFF	TGTGCCAGCAGTTTCTTCCCTAATGAAAAACTGTTTTTT
-	TRBV28	TRBD2	TRBJ2-1	CASSSSGQGLNEQFF	TGTGCCAGCAGTTCTAGCGGGCAGGGCCTCAATGAGCAGTTCTTC
-	TRBV7-9	-	TRBJ2-1	CASSLRMGDKPSYNEQFF	TGTGCCAGCAGCTTAAGGATGGGGGACAAGCCCTCCTACAATGAGCAGTTCTTC
-	TRBV11-2	-	TRBJ2-2	CASRTPGSGTGELFF	TGTGCCAGCAGGACGCCGGGTTCGGGCACCGGGGAGCTGTTTTTT
few	TRBV12-3/TRBV12-4	-	TRBJ1-1	CASSRRALRNTEAFF	TGTGCCAGCAGTCGCCGGGCCTTGCGGAACACTGAAGCTTTCTTT
few	TRBV4-2	TRBD2	TRBJ2-1	CAGSQGLAGGHNEQFF	TGTGCCGGCAGCCAGGGTCTAGCGGGGGGGCACAATGAGCAGTTCTTC
-	TRBV12-3/TRBV12-4	-	TRBJ2-7	CASSLGGTYEQYF	TGTGCCAGCAGTTTAGGCGGAACCTACGAGCAGTACTTC
-	TRBV2	-	TRBJ2-7	CASSVEKRMPQYF	TGTGCCAGCAGTGTAGAAAAGCGAATGCCGCAGTACTTC
-	TRBV4-1	-	TRBJ1-2	CASSQDDDRSYGYTF	TGCGCCAGCAGCCAAGATGATGACAGGAGCTATGGCTACACCTTC
few	TRBV24-1	-	TRBJ2-7	CATSDPQGGEQYF	TGTGCCACCAGTGATCCGCAGGGTGGGGAGCAGTACTTC
few	TRBV9	TRBD2	TRBJ2-7	CASSVGGTSGSFTYEQYF	TGTGCCAGCAGCGTAGGCGGGACTAGCGGGAGTTTTACCTACGAGCAGTACTTC
-	TRBV24-1	-	TRBJ2-5	CATSDLLNGPHQETQYF	TGTGCCACCAGTGATTTGTTAAACGGGCCACACCAAGAGACCCAGTACTTC
many	TRBV4-2	-	TRBJ1-2	CASSQESGAVYGYTF	TGTGCCAGCAGCCAAGAATCAGGGGCAGTCTATGGCTACACCTTC
many	TRBV28	TRBD1	TRBJ1-2	CASSTSTGGLDGYTF	TGTGCCAGCAGTACTAGCACAGGGGGCTTAGATGGCTACACCTTC
-	TRBV7-9	-	TRBJ1-4	CASSQTASNEKLFF	TGTGCCAGCAGTCAGACGGCTTCGAATGAAAAACTGTTTTTT
-	TRBV5-4	TRBD2	TRBJ2-1	CASSLERGSYNEQFF	TGTGCCAGCAGCTTGGAGCGGGGCTCCTACAATGAGCAGTTCTTC
-	TRBV20-1	-	TRBJ2-3	CSARDRERRGTDTQYF	TGCAGTGCTAGAGATCGAGAGCGGAGGGGCACAGATACGCAGTATTTT
few	TRBV28	-	TRBJ2-3	CASSLPPANPDTQYF	TGTGCCAGCAGTCTCCCGCCAGCAAATCCAGATACGCAGTATTTT
-	TRBV5-1	-	TRBJ2-3	CASSLITGVSDTQYF	TGCGCCAGCAGCTTGATAACAGGCGTTTCGGATACGCAGTATTTT
few	TRBV5-1	TRBD2	TRBJ2-1	CANSFRPSGSRDEQFF	TGCGCCAACAGCTTCCGGCCTAGCGGGAGTAGGGATGAGCAGTTCTTC
-	TRBV2	-	TRBJ1-2	CASSENRYGYTF	TGTGCCAGCAGTGAAAACCGTTATGGCTACACCTTC
few	TRBV11-2	-	TRBJ2-7	CASSLGGNYEQYF	TGTGCCAGCAGCTTAGGAGGGAACTACGAGCAGTACTTC
-	TRBV5-5	-	TRBJ2-2	CASSPIVADGELFF	TGTGCCAGCAGTCCGATCGTAGCAGACGGGGAGCTGTTTTTT
-	TRBV6-1	-	TRBJ2-7	CASSEVGVEQYF	TGTGCCAGCAGTGAAGTGGGGGTCGAGCAGTACTTC
-	TRBV3-1	-	TRBJ1-2	CASSRTPGNYGYTF	TGTGCCAGCAGCCGGACACCGGGTAACTATGGCTACACCTTC
many	TRBV29-1	-	TRBJ1-2	CSVAPLGQYGYTF	TGCAGCGTTGCACCATTAGGGCAGTATGGCTACACCTTC
-	TRBV12-3/TRBV12-4	-	TRBJ1-2	CASSFRNYGYTF	TGTGCCAGCAGTTTTCGGAACTATGGCTACACCTTC
-	TRBV7-3	-	TRBJ1-1	CASRSGVRAFF	TGTGCCAGCAGATCAGGGGTACGAGCTTTCTTT
few	TRBV20-1	TRBD2	TRBJ2-5	CSARDTAGVETQYF	TGCAGTGCTAGAGATACAGCGGGAGTGGAGACCCAGTACTTC
medium-sized	TRBV7-9	TRBD1	TRBJ1-2	CASSLPRTGGALGSGYTF	TGTGCCAGCAGCTTACCCAGGACAGGGGGCGCCTTAGGCTCTGGCTACACCTTC
-	TRBV5-1	TRBD2	TRBJ2-7	CASSLEAGVSYEQYF	TGCGCCAGCAGCTTGGAGGCGGGGGTTTCCTACGAGCAGTACTTC
many	TRBV5-6	TRBD1	TRBJ1-6	CASSLAQGRSPLHF	TGTGCCAGCAGCTTGGCACAGGGGCGGTCACCCCTCCACTTT
few	TRBV4-1	-	TRBJ2-7	CASSHRGLGAEQYF	TGCGCCAGCAGCCACCGGGGACTTGGGGCCGAGCAGTACTTC
few	TRBV10-2	-	TRBJ2-1	CASYLEGADRQFF	TGCGCCAGCTACTTGGAAGGGGCGGATAGGCAGTTCTTC
many	TRBV6-5	-	TRBJ1-2	CASRDGSNYGYTF	TGTGCCAGCCGGGACGGCTCTAACTATGGCTACACCTTC
-	TRBV6-2/TRBV6-3	-	TRBJ1-5	CASSTAGQPQHF	TGTGCCAGCAGTACGGCCGGTCAGCCCCAGCATTTT
-	TRBV5-1	TRBD2	TRBJ2-1	CASSVAGSQNEQFF	TGCGCCAGCAGTGTAGCGGGGTCTCAGAATGAGCAGTTCTTC
-	TRBV2	-	TRBJ2-5	CASSEGLNQYF	TGTGCCAGCAGTGAGGGTTTAAACCAGTACTTC
-	TRBV24-1	TRBD1	TRBJ2-1	CATSDSPGQPFF	TGTGCCACCAGTGATTCCCCGGGACAGCCGTTCTTC
many	TRBV20-1	TRBD2	TRBJ2-1	CSASWLGTSDRQFF	TGCAGTGCTAGTTGGTTGGGGACTAGCGACCGGCAGTTCTTC
-	TRBV6-1	-	TRBJ2-3	CASSGPGTQYF	TGTGCCAGCAGTGGCCCCGGTACGCAGTATTTT
-	TRBV20-1	-	TRBJ2-3	CSASRQVSTDTQYF	TGCAGTGCTAGTCGACAGGTTAGCACAGATACGCAGTATTTT